Listed below are T cell receptor beta chains from one sample, sequenced in a study of technical replicates of blood from several donors. Assay used: immunoSEQ multiplex PCR; TCRdb lists only in-frame clones, some missing. The data show about 80,000 clones, 95% to 98% seen once. The specimen was T cells isolated from PBMCs. The receptors shown here come from a human donor in good health. Both conserved end residues are part of each CDR3. D genes are given only for firm matches. For some rows the clone size is stated as once, few or many, or as a class when expanded; others skip it.

TRBJ1-2	.	TRBD1	TRBV5-1	TGCGCCAGCAGCGAGGGACAGGCGATCTTCTATGGCTACACCTTC	CASSEGQAIFYGYTF
TRBJ1-5	.	TRBD1	TRBV19	TGTGCCAGTCGGGACGGCACAGGGGGTAGCAATCAGCCCCAGCATTTT	CASRDGTGGSNQPQHF
TRBJ2-1	.	TRBD2	TRBV29-1	TGCAGCGTAGGTGGCGGGAGGGCCTACAATGAGCAGTTCTTC	CSVGGGRAYNEQFF
TRBJ2-1	.	TRBD2	TRBV7-9	TGTGCCAGCAGCTTAATCCTAGCGGGATGGGCTAATGAGCAGTTCTTC	CASSLILAGWANEQFF
TRBJ1-1	.	.	TRBV6-5	TGTGCCAGCGCGCGGAAGACTGAAGCTTTCTTT	CASARKTEAFF
TRBJ1-5	once	.	TRBV10-2	TGCGCCAGCAGTGAGTCAGATTGGCCTTATAGCAATCAGCCCCAGCATTTT	CASSESDWPYSNQPQHF
TRBJ2-7	.	.	TRBV30	TGTGCCTGGAGTGTATCTGTAGAGCAGTACTTC	CAWSVSVEQYF
TRBJ1-2	.	TRBD1	TRBV11-2	TGTGCCAGCAGCTTAATATCGGGACAGGGGCGACGGGGCTACACCTTC	CASSLISGQGRRGYTF
TRBJ1-2	.	TRBD1	TRBV2	TGTGCCAGCAGTGAGGATCGGGACAGCCGTCCTTTTGACTATGGCTACACCTTC	CASSEDRDSRPFDYGYTF
TRBJ2-1	.	.	TRBV4-1	TGCGCCAGCAGCCACTTCGGGACTACCAGGGGTGAGCAGTTCTTC	CASSHFGTTRGEQFF
TRBJ1-2	once	.	TRBV5-1	TGCGCCAGCAGCTTGGCACAGAGCTATGGCTACACCTTC	CASSLAQSYGYTF
TRBJ2-1	.	.	TRBV28	TGTGCCAGCAGCCGGAGCTCCTACAATGAGCAGTTCTTC	CASSRSSYNEQFF
TRBJ2-4	.	.	TRBV6-5	TGTGCCAGCAGTTACTCGTTGGGGGGAGGCAAAAACATTCAGTACTTC	CASSYSLGGGKNIQYF
TRBJ1-4	.	.	TRBV5-6	TGTGCCAGCAGCTTCTTTAATGAAAAACTGTTTTTT	CASSFFNEKLFF
TRBJ2-3	.	TRBD1	TRBV2	TGTGCCAGCAGTAATCTACAGGGGACAGATACGCAGTATTTT	CASSNLQGTDTQYF
TRBJ2-3	.	TRBD2	TRBV7-2	TGTGCCAGCAGCTGGGCGGGGGGCACAGATACGCAGTATTTT	CASSWAGGTDTQYF
TRBJ1-2	.	.	TRBV27	TGTGCCAGCAGTGTCGACTCCACAAGTGGCTACACCTTC	CASSVDSTSGYTF
TRBJ2-3	.	.	TRBV6-1	TGTGCCAGCAGTAGCCCTTATAGGGGAGGTACGCAGTATTTT	CASSSPYRGGTQYF
TRBJ1-4	few	TRBD1	TRBV7-9	TGTGCCAGCAGCCTTGCAGGGGGCGATGAAAAACTGTTTTTT	CASSLAGGDEKLFF
TRBJ2-1	.	.	TRBV6-5	TGTGCCAGCAGCCAGGGACTGTCGTCCTACAATGAGCAGTTCTTC	CASSQGLSSYNEQFF
TRBJ2-1	.	TRBD2	TRBV5-8	TGTGCCAGCAGCTCCCCCCGGACTAGCGGGAGAAATGAGCAGTTCTTC	CASSSPRTSGRNEQFF
TRBJ1-1	.	TRBD1	TRBV9	TGTGCCAGCAGCGTCCACAGGGGAGCCTCTGAAGCTTTCTTT	CASSVHRGASEAFF
TRBJ2-7	.	.	TRBV9	TGTGCCAGCAGCGTAGGAGGATCCGCCTACGAGCAGTACTTC	CASSVGGSAYEQYF
TRBJ2-3	.	TRBD2	TRBV5-1	TGCGCCAGCAGCCCCCTAGCGGAACATACGCAGTATTTT	CASSPLAEHTQYF
TRBJ1-1	.	.	TRBV9	TGTGCCAGCAGCGTAGGAAACTTGAACACTGAAGCTTTCTTT	CASSVGNLNTEAFF
TRBJ1-3	.	TRBD1	TRBV19	TGTGCCAGTACTCGGGACAGGGGGCAGGGAAACACCATATATTTT	CASTRDRGQGNTIYF
TRBJ2-1	.	TRBD2	TRBV7-9	TGTGCCAGCAGCCCTTCCAGCGGGGGGCGGTACAATGAGCAGTTCTTC	CASSPSSGGRYNEQFF
TRBJ1-4	.	.	TRBV6-1	TGTGCCAGCAGTGGAGCCGGAGGGTCAAGTGAAAAACTGTTTTTT	CASSGAGGSSEKLFF
TRBJ2-1	.	TRBD2	TRBV5-1	TGCGCCAGCAGCAGGACTAGCGGGAACCCCAATGAGCAGTTCTTC	CASSRTSGNPNEQFF
TRBJ2-5	.	TRBD2	TRBV7-7	TGTGCCAGCAGCTTAGATCGACCTGGGAGGGGAGAGACCCAGTACTTC	CASSLDRPGRGETQYF
TRBJ2-5	.	TRBD2	TRBV5-1	TGCGCCAGCAGCTTGCGTCCCCTAGCCGGGACTAGCGGGAGGACCACACAAGAGACCCAGTACTTC	CASSLRPLAGTSGRTTQETQYF
TRBJ2-2	.	.	TRBV7-3	TGTGCCAGCAGCTTAAAATGGGGGGACACCGGGGAGCTGTTTTTT	CASSLKWGDTGELFF
TRBJ1-1	.	.	TRBV27	TGTGCCAGCAGTCTAGGGACACCCCGGGGCACTGAAGCTTTCTTT	CASSLGTPRGTEAFF
TRBJ1-2	.	.	TRBV7-9	TGTGCCAGCAGCTTAGAGATACAGGGTTACGGCTACACCTTC	CASSLEIQGYGYTF
TRBJ1-2	once	.	TRBV28	TGTGCCAGCAGTCCCATTGTATGGGGGCTGGCAGGGGGCTACACCTTC	CASSPIVWGLAGGYTF
TRBJ1-2	.	.	TRBV5-6	TGTGCCAGCAGCTCTCTTAACTATGGCTACACCTTC	CASSSLNYGYTF
TRBJ2-1	.	.	TRBV27	TGTGCCAGCAGTCAGCGTTGGTCGTTGGAAAACAATGAGCAGTTCTTC	CASSQRWSLENNEQFF
TRBJ2-7	once	TRBD1	TRBV30	TGTGCCTGGAGTGTACCGGACAGGGATTCTGGCGAGCAGTACTTC	CAWSVPDRDSGEQYF
TRBJ2-7	.	.	TRBV5-1	TGCGCCAGCAGCCCGAGGACGGAGGGCGAGCAGTACTTC	CASSPRTEGEQYF
TRBJ2-1	.	TRBD2	TRBV27	TGTGCCAGCAGTCCGCTCCCGGGACTAGCGGGAGTATTCATCTCCTACAATGAGCAGTTCTTC	CASSPLPGLAGVFISYNEQFF
TRBJ2-7	.	TRBD1	TRBV19	TGTGCCAGTAGCAGACAGGGGGGGCCCTACGAGCAGTACTTC	CASSRQGGPYEQYF
TRBJ2-7	.	.	TRBV27	TGTGCCAGCAGTTTATCTCCTAATTACGAGCAGTACTTC	CASSLSPNYEQYF
TRBJ1-1	.	TRBD1	TRBV25-1	TGTGCCAGCAGTGCCCAGGGGGCGGACACTGAAGCTTTCTTT	CASSAQGADTEAFF
TRBJ2-1	.	TRBD1	TRBV4-1	TGCGCCAGCAGCCAGCCCCGACAGGGACCTAGGACGGAGCAGTTCTTC	CASSQPRQGPRTEQFF
TRBJ2-7	.	.	TRBV11-2	TGTGCCAGCAGCTTAGTGGGGGGGGCAGGTCGTGGGTACGAGCAGTACTTC	CASSLVGGAGRGYEQYF
TRBJ1-2	.	.	TRBV7-9	TGTGCCAGCAGCTTAGCTCTCACAGGGCGGGACTATGGCTACACCTTC	CASSLALTGRDYGYTF
TRBJ2-5	.	.	TRBV5-1	TGCGCCAGCAGCTTGGGGGGCGGCGGGAACCAAGAGACCCAGTACTTC	CASSLGGGGNQETQYF
TRBJ2-5	.	TRBD1	TRBV5-5	TGTGCCAGCAGGGACAGGGGACAAGAGACCCAGTACTTC	CASRDRGQETQYF
TRBJ2-7	.	.	TRBV5-4	TGTGCCAGCAGCTGGGGACCGGGACTTGTTCCCGAGCAGTACTTC	CASSWGPGLVPEQYF
TRBJ2-1	.	TRBD2	TRBV29-1	TGCAGCGTGATGCGGGGTGGGAGGGACAATGAGCAGTTCTTC	CSVMRGGRDNEQFF
TRBJ2-7	.	.	TRBV19	TGTGCCAGTAGTATCACAGCCACCTACGAGCAGTACTTC	CASSITATYEQYF
TRBJ1-6	few	TRBD1	TRBV6-1	TGTGCCAGCAGTGAAGTAGGGACAGCCAGGCCCCTCCACTTT	CASSEVGTARPLHF
TRBJ2-1	.	TRBD2	TRBV14	TGTGCCAGCAGCCCGGGACTAGCGGGGGAGCACACCTACAATGAGCAGTTCTTC	CASSPGLAGEHTYNEQFF
TRBJ1-1	.	TRBD1	TRBV29-1	TGCAGCGTTGTCGGGACAGAACCTATTGGCACTGAAGCTTTCTTT	CSVVGTEPIGTEAFF
TRBJ2-2	.	.	TRBV11-2	TGTGCCAGCAGCTTGTTACAGGCATCGAACACCGGGGAGCTGTTTTTT	CASSLLQASNTGELFF
TRBJ2-1	.	TRBD1	TRBV29-1	TGCAGCGTTGAAAAACCGGGACAGGGCTCCTACAATGAGCAGTTCTTC	CSVEKPGQGSYNEQFF
TRBJ2-1	.	TRBD2	TRBV25-1	TGTGCCAGCAACCAAGCGGGGGGGGCCTACAATGAGCAGTTCTTC	CASNQAGGAYNEQFF
TRBJ2-1	.	TRBD2	TRBV4-1	TGCGCCAGCAGCCAAGAGGGGGCGGGCACGACCAGGGGACTAGCGGGACGCAATGAGCAGTTCTTC	CASSQEGAGTTRGLAGRNEQFF
TRBJ2-7	.	.	TRBV4-1	TGCGCCAGCAGCCAAGCAGGGGCAAAACATAGCTCCTACGAGCAGTACTTC	CASSQAGAKHSSYEQYF